This T cell receptor (beta chain) appears in the sequencing data of a study of beta chain features in type 1 diabetes. Study at large: Cell yields, age and gender were similar between patients and healthy donors. Study-level findings and limits: In type 1 diabetes patients, VDJ junctions had fewer insertions; deletions at these junctions were more frequent. There was a moderate but significant shortening of TCRB CDR3s in all four CD4+ subsets of Type 1 diabetes patients. PCR might preferentially amplify shorter templates, equally in patients and controls.

Per germline, CDR1 MDHEN and CDR2 SYDVKM. This CDR3 is built from 12 residues. As regards this clone: Its antigen is not identified.

The investigators reverse transcribed all of the isolated RNA, so they sequenced expressed TCRB transcripts. TCRdb's copy holds only in-frame clones and misses some; the assay was immunoSEQ multiplex PCR. The repertoire has about 660,000 clones, over 13% of them found once; the top ten carry 0.03% to 0.04%. Naive, central memory, regulatory and stem cell-like memory cells within the CD4+ compartment were sorted using CD45RO/CCR7/CD25/CD127/CD95/CD27. This chain links TRBV28 with TRBJ2-5; D not certain. The J call may be wrong; the DNA end is better matched by TRBJ2-7. This TCR derives from a man younger than 35 with type 1 diabetes. Sequences were obtained from naive CD4+ T cells from blood. CDR3 in amino acids: CASSFGVYEQYF. CDR3 DNA sequence: TGTGCCAGCAGTTTTGGAGTGTACGAGCAGTACTTC.